Following are 10 T cell receptor beta chains from one sample sequenced in a study of pediatric ulcerative colitis. During colonoscopy, one to two rectal pinch biopsies were collected. Measured with immunoSEQ multiplex PCR; TCRdb has only the in-frame clones, and not every one. The repertoire includes about 17,000 clones, just under 75% of them detected once, and more than 3% sits in the top ten. Sequencing used gut tissue. These receptors came from a girl between 10 and 17 years old with moderate ulcerative colitis.

This clone turned up a few times. The chain uses TRBV2 and TRBJ1-5, with D perhaps matching TRBD1 (5 bases). The CDR3 runs to 15 residues. Trimming removed 6 bases from V and 2 bases from J, with 14 bases in between. Germline V gene lookup returns CDR1 SNHLY and CDR2 FYNNEI. The CDR3 reads CASSPIGRGNQPQHF. The CDR3 nucleotides are TGTGCCAGCAGCCCAATCGGCAGGGGCAATCAGCCCCAGCATTTT.

The rearrangement uses TRBV29-1 and TRBJ2-1; 7 nucleotides align to TRBD2. The CDR3 runs to 17 residues. CDR1 is SQVTM and CDR2 is ANQGSEA in the germline V gene. With 2 bases clipped from V and 3 bases from J, the junction kept 13 bases outside the gene matches. The CDR3 DNA follows: TGCAGCGTTGAATTACGTGGAGCGGGACGGATCTACAATGAGCAGTTCTTC. The encoded protein is CSVELRGAGRIYNEQFF.

This chain connects TRBV14 to TRBJ2-1, with a possible D match to TRBD2 (5 bases). Trimming cost V 6 bases and J 4 bases, with 13 bases left between them. CDR3 length: 14 amino acids. Germline CDR1 reads SGHDN; CDR2 reads FVKESK. The chain's CDR3 is CASRESGSYNEQFF. The CDR3 nucleotides are TGTGCCAGCAGAGAGAGCGGTTCATACAATGAGCAGTTCTTC.

The chain joins TRBV9 to TRBJ1-4; D is unresolved. This CDR3 is 14 amino acids long. V was shortened by 0 bases and J by 8 bases, with 11 bases between the two germline ends. Per germline, CDR1 SGDLS and CDR2 YYNGEE. The CDR3 DNA follows: TGTGCCAGCAGCGTAGGAGTTCTGCGGGAAAAACTGTTTTTT. This gives the protein CASSVGVLREKLFF.

The rearrangement uses TRBV28 and TRBJ2-1, with TRBD1 as a possible D gene (6 bases). Germline lookup yields CDR1 MDHEN and CDR2 SYDVKM. The germline V and J ends were trimmed by 6 bases and 0 bases, with 12 bases remaining between them. CDR3 size: 15 residues. CDR3 residues: CASSRGQFSYNEQFF. CDR3 DNA: TGTGCCAGCAGCCGAGGACAGTTCTCCTACAATGAGCAGTTCTTC. The full variable domain, completed using reference TRBV28 and TRBJ2-1, is DVKVTQSSRYLVKRTGEKVFLECVQDMDHENMFWYRQDPGLGLRLIYFSYDVKMKEKGDIPEGYSVSREKKERFSLILESASTNQTSMYLCASSRGQFSYNEQFFGPGTRLTVL.

This CDR3 reads CASSFGPSRNEQFF. CDR3 DNA: TGTGCCAGCAGCTTCGGGCCAAGTAGGAATGAGCAGTTCTTC. The J gene is TRBJ2-1, the V gene TRBV7-2; D not certain. The CDR3 totals 14 residues. Trimming took off 3 bases at V and 7 bases at J, with 13 bases between the two ends. Germline-derived CDR1 and CDR2 are SGHTA and FQGNSA.

This clone has a handful of counts. This chain links TRBV27 with TRBJ1-5; TRBD1 agrees at 10 bases. The V gene end was trimmed by 7 bases and the J gene end by 6 bases; junction bases not matched to a gene: 6. Germline CDR1 MNHEY, CDR2 SMNVEV (reference sequence). The CDR3 sequence is 14 residues long. The CDR3 reads CASKPTGGGQPQHF. In DNA, the CDR3 is TGTGCCAGCAAGCCGACAGGGGGCGGTCAGCCCCAGCATTTT.

This clone occurred once. V usage is TRBV9 and J usage is TRBJ2-5; 7 bases agree with TRBD1. Looked up from germline, CDR1 is SGDLS and CDR2 is YYNGEE. The junction had 4 bases not matched to a gene; V was cut back by 3 bases and J by 2 bases. CDR3 length equals 14 residues. The CDR3 sequence: CASSGGTAQETQYF. In DNA, the CDR3 is TGTGCCAGCAGCGGGGGGACAGCACAAGAGACCCAGTACTTC.

The gene calls are TRBV5-5 and TRBJ2-1, with TRBD2 identical over 9 bases. Germline V CDR1 and CDR2: SGHKS, YYEKEE (reference sequence). This CDR3 spans 13 amino acids. With 5 bases clipped from V and 3 bases from J, the junction kept 0 bases outside the gene matches. For the CDR3, the DNA is TGTGCCAGCAGGACTAGCGGCTACAATGAGCAGTTCTTC. Its translation is CASRTSGYNEQFF. Looking up the rest from reference TRBV5-5 and TRBJ2-1 gives the full variable domain: DAGVTQSPTHLIKTRGQQVTLRCSPISGHKSVSWYQQVLGQGPQFIFQYYEKEERGRGNFPDRFSARQFPNYSSELNVNALLLGDSALYLCASRTSGYNEQFFGPGTRLTVL.

This chain uses TRBV6-6 with TRBJ2-5, with D unresolved. V lost 3 bases, J lost 4 bases, and 9 bases lay in between. The germline V gene has CDR1 MNHNY and CDR2 SVGAGI (reference sequence). The CDR3 extends over 13 amino acids. The CDR3 nucleotides are TGTGCCAGCAGTTATGCCAAGGGAGAGACCCAGTACTTC. It encodes CASSYAKGETQYF.